Listed below are T cell receptor beta chains from one sample, sequenced in a study of PD-1 and CTLA-4 blockade in melanoma. Some clones are missing from TCRdb's copy, which holds only in-frame ones; the method was immunoSEQ multiplex PCR. The data show more than 25,000 clones, about 89% seen once. The sequencing used CD8+ T cells from peripheral blood, collected before anti-PD-1 treatment. These receptors were taken from a human donor with melanoma. CDR3s leave out the opening cysteine and the closing phenylalanine or tryptophan. Fields, in order: J gene, V gene, CDR3 protein.

j_call: TRBJ2-3; v_call: TRBV6-5; cdr3_aa: ASSMTSGGTDTQY
j_call: TRBJ2-7; v_call: TRBV6-5; cdr3_aa: ASRDRGSYEQY
j_call: TRBJ1-1; v_call: TRBV29-1; cdr3_aa: SDRGQNTEAF
j_call: TRBJ1-6; v_call: TRBV27; cdr3_aa: ASSLGTGTSPLH
j_call: TRBJ1-4; v_call: TRBV7-9; cdr3_aa: ASSPWDSPNEKLF
j_call: TRBJ2-7; v_call: TRBV7-9; cdr3_aa: ASSLHVGDEQY
j_call: TRBJ2-7; v_call: TRBV27; cdr3_aa: ASSSPPGPLYEQY
j_call: TRBJ2-1; v_call: TRBV19; cdr3_aa: ASSPPASSSYNEQF
j_call: TRBJ1-1; v_call: TRBV7-9; cdr3_aa: ASSPGTEAF
j_call: TRBJ2-1; v_call: TRBV29-1; cdr3_aa: SVDINQNEQF
j_call: TRBJ1-1; v_call: TRBV10-2; cdr3_aa: ASNTGGGNTEAF
j_call: TRBJ1-1; v_call: TRBV7-9; cdr3_aa: ASSPRGGTEAF
j_call: TRBJ2-1; v_call: TRBV29-1; cdr3_aa: SVEDLSRDRFSSYNEQF
j_call: TRBJ1-1; v_call: TRBV19; cdr3_aa: ASSNGYYTEAF
j_call: TRBJ1-1; v_call: TRBV29-1; cdr3_aa: SVPRGVNTEAF
j_call: TRBJ1-3; v_call: TRBV28; cdr3_aa: ASRAGRGGNTIY
j_call: TRBJ2-7; v_call: TRBV19; cdr3_aa: ASSGRAGEQY
j_call: TRBJ2-5; v_call: TRBV19; cdr3_aa: ASSWGSHQETQY
j_call: TRBJ2-7; v_call: TRBV18; cdr3_aa: ASSRGRNSYEQY
j_call: TRBJ2-7; v_call: TRBV20-1; cdr3_aa: SASSGLAGGLSIYSYEQY
j_call: TRBJ1-1; v_call: TRBV30; cdr3_aa: AWSPVPGTEAF
j_call: TRBJ2-7; v_call: TRBV27; cdr3_aa: ASSFGAGTYEQY
j_call: TRBJ2-1; v_call: TRBV7-8; cdr3_aa: AGAVSSYNEQF
j_call: TRBJ2-4; v_call: TRBV5-6; cdr3_aa: ASSFSSSGPKNIQY